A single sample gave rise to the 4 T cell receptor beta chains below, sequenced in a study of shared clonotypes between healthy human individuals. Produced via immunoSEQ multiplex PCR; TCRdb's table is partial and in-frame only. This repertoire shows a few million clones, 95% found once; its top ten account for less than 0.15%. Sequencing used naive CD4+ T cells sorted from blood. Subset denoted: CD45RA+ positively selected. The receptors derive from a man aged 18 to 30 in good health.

The CDR3 spells CASSFTPGSGNTIYF. The CDR3 region has the DNA TGCGCCAGCAGCTTTACCCCAGGGTCCGGGAACACCATATATTTT. The rearrangement links TRBV5-1 to TRBJ1-3; D might be TRBD1 (5 bases). Germline values: CDR1 SGHRS, CDR2 YFSETQ. Trimming took 2 bases from V and 7 from J, leaving 16 bases between them. The CDR3 totals 15 residues.

The CDR3, as DNA: TGTGCCAGCAGTTTAGACTCAAGGGGGCGGGAGACCCAGTACTTC. This gives the protein CASSLDSRGRETQYF. The chain joins TRBV27 to TRBJ2-5; the match to TRBD1 covers 7 bases. The trim removed 2 bases at V and 5 bases at J, leaving 8 bases unmatched. This CDR3 is 15 amino acids long. Germline CDR1 reads MNHEY; CDR2 reads SMNVEV (reference sequence).

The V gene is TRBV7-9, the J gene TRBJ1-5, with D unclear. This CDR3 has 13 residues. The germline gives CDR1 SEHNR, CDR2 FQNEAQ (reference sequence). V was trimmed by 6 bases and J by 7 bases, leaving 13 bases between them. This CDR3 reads CASSGEGIQPQHF. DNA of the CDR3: TGTGCCAGCAGTGGGGAAGGGATCCAGCCCCAGCATTTT. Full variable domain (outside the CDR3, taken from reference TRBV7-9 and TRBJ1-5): DTGVSQNPRHKITKRGQNVTFRCDPISEHNRLYWYRQTLGQGPEFLTYFQNEAQLEKSRLLSDRFSAERPKGSFSTLEIQRTEQGDSAMYLCASSGEGIQPQHFGDGTRLSIL.

In DNA, the CDR3 is TGTGCCACCACCGACAGGGGCCAAGAGACCCAGTACTTC. It yields the protein CATTDRGQETQYF. This chain connects TRBV27 to TRBJ2-5, with 8 positions matching TRBD1. Looked up from germline, CDR1 is MNHEY and CDR2 is SMNVEV (reference sequence). J lost 1 base, V lost 10 bases, and 5 bases had no gene match. The CDR3 is made up of 13 amino acids.